This TCR beta chain was sequenced during a study of shared clonotypes between healthy human individuals (dated by TCRdb to about 2020). As for the study more broadly: A few men and a couple of women, aged 18 to 49 years, made up the cohort. For each donor, CD4 naive and CD4 memory were each given three plates, CD8 naive was given two plates, and CD8 memory was given one plate. The study deeply sequenced blood TCR repertoires of five healthy adults to estimate repertoire size and the extent of clonotype sharing between individuals. Libraries were prepared and TCR repertoires were sequenced by different laboratories using diverse techniques, in order to increase sequencing depth and limit assay-specific biases. Between about 0.9 and 8.9 billion PBMCs per donor were obtained by leukapheresis. Beyond this particular receptor, the publication reports: Larger estimated clonotype richness was generally found for naive subsets than for memory subsets. Rarefaction of sorted-subset datasets indicated incomplete sequencing despite the large sequencing depth. Sampling was restricted to blood, and TCR repertoires in tissues likely differ from the TCR repertoires found in blood. Pairwise subsampling led to the expectation that sequencing depth would affect the degree of clonotype sharing among donors. Because the study included only a small number of donors, the genetic and exposure-history diversity represented was limited. Sharing across several donors was observed for around 4.8% of naive CD4, over 3% of naive CD8, over 2% of memory CD4, and about 0.39% of memory CD8 clonotypes. Higher generation probabilities were observed for clonotypes shared by all four sorted-subset donors than for non-shared clonotypes.

TCR CDR3 regions were amplified from genomic DNA by multiplex PCR using the deep immunoSEQ assay. Extracted genomic DNA from each cell subset was spread evenly across all wells of several immunoSEQ 96-well plates, with each plate serving as a replicate. For sorted subsets, approximately 200 ng of genomic DNA, equivalent to 30,000 or so T cell genomes, went into each replicate PCR. Purified libraries were quantified with a Qubit 3.0 fluorometer, sized on a Bioanalyzer 2100, and re-quantified with the KAPA Library Quantification kit. Every immunoSEQ 96-well plate was sequenced on a separate single-read 150-cycle Illumina NextSeq 550 flow cell. The published analysis was carried out like this. Because only junctional sequences without quality scores were contained in the immunoSEQ output, filtering matching that applied to full-length reads could not be performed. Sequences were annotated with PyIR, a Python wrapper for IgBLAST v1.9, using IMGT germline references to assign V/J genes and CDR3. Any read was removed if the V/J assignment was weak (E-value above 1e-6), the CDR3 was missing, or the read contained stop codons, out-of-frame junctions, or ambiguous translated residues. V3J clonotypes were defined as sequences sharing an identical inferred V gene, J gene, and CDR3 amino acid sequence. The percentage overlap between two repertoires was calculated by dividing the number of shared unique clonotypes by the size of the smaller repertoire. RTK rarefaction, the Chao1 estimator, and Recon v2.1 estimates of unobserved clonotypes were used to assess repertoire richness. For all TCRbeta clonotypes obtained by the gDNA method from a few donors, generation probabilities were computed with OLGA. In TCRdb, the immuneACCESS table is reduced to in-frame sequences with V and J assigned. These tables do not hold every clone; where another copy was compared, an unresolved V gene accounts for under half, and the others remain unexplained. The V and J calls and the clone size are those of that table, but D and trimming were determined from the DNA. This sample is represented by 850,000 to 1,100,000 clones; 70% to 80% of them were singletons. Jointly, the top ten make up 0.85% to 1% of the sample.

Donors were healthy HIV-negative adults with no recently reported acute infections or vaccinations. All donors were Caucasian adults living in Nashville, Tennessee, USA. CD4+ T cells were enriched by magnetic negative selection; naive cells were then positively selected on CD45RA, and the negative fraction formed the memory subset. After blood collection by leukapheresis, PBMCs were isolated using Ficoll-Histopaque density gradient centrifugation and then cryopreserved in the vapor phase of liquid nitrogen. Purity and quantity of every magnetically sorted T cell population were checked by analytical flow cytometry. Each sorted fraction had its genomic DNA isolated and then quantified by UV absorbance on a Nanodrop 2000c. Points on this clone: The antigen it binds to is not known. Within one base of it there is no much larger clone, and no base qualities were kept.

Sequenced: memory CD4+ T cells from PBMCs. This specimen's cell subset or site label, interpreted: CD45RA-negative fraction. The sequence came from a man aged 18 to 30 in good health. Some clones in this sample may be carry-over from other donors' samples.

The DNA sequence reads TGCGCCAGCAGTGAATGGATCGACAGGGGGGACGGGGAGCTGTTTTTT. Translation gives CASSEWIDRGDGELFF. The V and J segments used are TRBV10-2 and TRBJ2-2, and 9 junction bases match TRBD1. CDR1 is given as WSHSY and CDR2 as SAAADI, both from the germline V gene. The CDR3 covers 16 residues, taking in both the cysteine and the phenylalanine. Just CDR3 DNA is preserved here, 48 bases in frame from base 1. V and J are trimmed by 3 bases and 7 bases, and the gene matches miss 9 bases of the junction.